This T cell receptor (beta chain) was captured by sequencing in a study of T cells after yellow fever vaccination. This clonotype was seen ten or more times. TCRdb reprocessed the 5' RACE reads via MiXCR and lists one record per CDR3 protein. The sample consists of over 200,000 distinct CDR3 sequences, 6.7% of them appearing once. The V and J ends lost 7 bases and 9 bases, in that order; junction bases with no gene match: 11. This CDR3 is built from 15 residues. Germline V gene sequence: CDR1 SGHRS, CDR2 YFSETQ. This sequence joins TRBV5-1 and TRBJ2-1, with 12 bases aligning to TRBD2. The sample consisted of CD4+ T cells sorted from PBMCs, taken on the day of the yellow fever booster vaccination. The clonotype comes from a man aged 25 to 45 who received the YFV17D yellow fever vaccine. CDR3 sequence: CASALTSGSWSEQFF. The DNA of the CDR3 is TGCGCCAGCGCGTTGACTAGCGGGAGTTGGAGTGAGCAGTTCTTC.